These 11 T cell receptor beta chains were sequenced from one sample in a study of T cells in localized non-small cell lung cancer. Using immunoSEQ multiplex PCR, the repertoire was profiled, and TCRdb retains in-frame clones only, with some absent. Of about 36,000 clones in the sample, around nine tenths are singletons; the top ten hold 7% to 7.5%. This specimen was peripheral blood, taken before any cancer treatment. These receptors all come from a woman between 40 and 69 years old with stage I lung adenocarcinoma.

The chain uses TRBV11-2 and TRBJ1-1; no definite D call. The CDR3 spans 17 residues. V was shortened by 4 bases and J by 4 bases, with 22 bases between the two germline ends. The V gene's germline CDR1 is SGHAT and CDR2 FQNNGV. The CDR3 sequence is CASSSALQSRMSTEAFF. As DNA, the CDR3 is TGTGCCAGCAGCTCCGCGCTTCAGAGTCGCATGAGCACTGAAGCTTTCTTT. Together with reference TRBV11-2 and TRBJ1-1, the CDR3 gives the full variable domain: EAGVAQSPRYKIIEKRQSVAFWCNPISGHATLYWYQQILGQGPKLLIQFQNNGVVDDSQLPKDRFSAERLKGVDSTLKIQPAKLEDSAVYLCASSSALQSRMSTEAFFGQGTRLTVV.

The V call is TRBV2, the J call TRBJ1-1; no definite D call. There are 14 residues in the CDR3. The V gene lost 6 bases and the J gene lost 1 base, with 12 bases spanning the gap. Germline V gives CDR1 SNHLY, CDR2 FYNNEI. CDR3: CASRARTGNTEAFF. The CDR3 region has the DNA TGTGCCAGCAGGGCCAGGACGGGGAACACTGAAGCTTTCTTT.

This chain uses TRBV5-4 with TRBJ2-1; TRBD1 might be the D (6 bases). The CDR3 length is 17 residues. V was cut by 0 bases and J by 0 bases, with 13 bases left in between. Germline V lookup: CDR1 SGHNT, CDR2 YYREEE (reference sequence). The CDR3 protein is CASSLAVTGSSYNEQFF. The CDR3 coding sequence is TGTGCCAGCAGCTTGGCCGTTACAGGGAGCTCCTACAATGAGCAGTTCTTC.

The CDR3 DNA follows: TGTGCCAGCTCACCCCAGACGGGAAACACTGAAGCTTTCTTT. It codes for CASSPQTGNTEAFF. The chain uses TRBV18 and TRBJ1-1; D is undetermined. V lost 3 bases and J lost 2, with 10 bases in between. Germline CDR1 reads KGHSH; CDR2 reads LQKENI. The CDR3 extends over 14 amino acids. Supplemented by reference TRBV18 and TRBJ1-1, the full variable domain reads NAGVMQNPRHLVRRRGQEARLRCSPMKGHSHVYWYRQLPEEGLKFMVYLQKENIIDESGMPKERFSAEFPKEGPSILRIQQVVRGDSAAYFCASSPQTGNTEAFFGQGTRLTVV.

In the case of this clone: One end of the junction is discordant with germline, which a read error may explain. The genes are TRBV5-1 and TRBJ1-5; 8 bases are shared with TRBD1. Germline values: CDR1 SGHRS, CDR2 YFSETQ. The CDR3 is 15 residues long. In DNA form, the CDR3 reads TGCGCCAGCAGCTTGGCGGGACAGGTTAATCAGCCCCGGCATTTT. It encodes CASSLAGQVNQPRHF. Full variable domain (remainder filled in from reference TRBV5-1 and TRBJ1-5): KAGVTQTPRYLIKTRGQQVTLSCSPISGHRSVSWYQQTPGQGLQFLFEYFSETQRNKGNFPGRFSGRQFSNSRSEMNVSTLELGDSALYLCASSLAGQVNQPRHFGDGTRLSIL.

The chain recombines TRBV10-3 with TRBJ1-1; D gene ambiguous. Germline V lookup: CDR1 ENHRY, CDR2 SYGVKD. With 10 bases removed from V and 0 bases from J, the gap between germline ends came to 12 bases. The length of the CDR3 is 13 residues. The CDR3 bases are TGTGCCACCCTCGAGGACCTGAACACTGAAGCTTTCTTT. The encoded protein is CATLEDLNTEAFF.

V usage is TRBV27 and J usage is TRBJ2-2, with TRBD2 matching 10 bases. CDR3 length: 16 amino acids. CDR1 and CDR2 from the germline V gene are MNHEY and SMNVEV (reference sequence). V lost 5 bases to trimming and J lost 1 base; unmatched junction nucleotides: 4. The CDR3 reads CASSTLAGRNTGELFF. Written as DNA, the CDR3 is TGTGCCAGCAGTACACTAGCGGGGAGGAACACCGGGGAGCTGTTTTTT.

The CDR3 DNA reads TGTGCCAGCAGCTTGGTACGAGGGGGGCCGAACACCGGGGAGCTGTTTTTT. Amino acids: CASSLVRGGPNTGELFF. The chain has TRBV5-4 and TRBJ2-2; D could derive from TRBD1 or TRBD2 (6 bases each). The length of the CDR3 is 17 residues. Trimming left V 0 bases short and J 0 bases short, with 12 bases between. CDR1 and CDR2 from the germline V gene are SGHNT and YYREEE (reference sequence). Together with reference TRBV5-4 and TRBJ2-2, the CDR3 gives the full variable domain: ETGVTQSPTHLIKTRGQQVTLRCSSQSGHNTVSWYQQALGQGPQFIFQYYREEENGRGNFPPRFSGLQFPNYSSELNVNALELDDSALYLCASSLVRGGPNTGELFFGEGSRLTVL.

As concerns this clone: This same CDR3 is encoded by further DNA sequences in the sample. The rearrangement uses TRBV7-2 and TRBJ2-7; TRBD2 agrees at 10 bases. Germline V lookup: CDR1 SGHTA, CDR2 FQGNSA. J lost 4 bases, V lost 4 bases, and 7 bases had no gene match. The CDR3 length is 15 residues. CDR3 DNA: TGTGCCAGCAGCTATTCTAGCGGGGGAACTTACGAGCAGTACTTC. Translating gives CASSYSSGGTYEQYF.

The rearrangement joins TRBV6-1 to TRBJ1-4; maybe TRBD1 (6 bases). Trimming shortened V by 2 bases and J by 0 bases, and 16 bases separated the two germline ends. The germline V gene has CDR1 MNHNS and CDR2 SASEGT. There are 18 residues in the CDR3. The CDR3: CASSERGKGGATNEKLFF. The CDR3 DNA follows: TGTGCCAGCAGTGAACGAGGGAAAGGGGGGGCAACTAATGAAAAACTGTTTTTT.

The V gene is TRBV5-1, the J gene TRBJ2-5, with 12 bases matching TRBD2. CDR1 and CDR2 from the germline V gene are SGHRS and YFSETQ. The CDR3 loop spans 15 amino acids. V lost 5 bases to trimming and J lost 2 bases; unmatched junction nucleotides: 4. The CDR3 sequence: CASSKTSGGQETQYF. The CDR3 bases are TGCGCCAGCAGTAAGACTAGCGGGGGACAAGAGACCCAGTACTTC.